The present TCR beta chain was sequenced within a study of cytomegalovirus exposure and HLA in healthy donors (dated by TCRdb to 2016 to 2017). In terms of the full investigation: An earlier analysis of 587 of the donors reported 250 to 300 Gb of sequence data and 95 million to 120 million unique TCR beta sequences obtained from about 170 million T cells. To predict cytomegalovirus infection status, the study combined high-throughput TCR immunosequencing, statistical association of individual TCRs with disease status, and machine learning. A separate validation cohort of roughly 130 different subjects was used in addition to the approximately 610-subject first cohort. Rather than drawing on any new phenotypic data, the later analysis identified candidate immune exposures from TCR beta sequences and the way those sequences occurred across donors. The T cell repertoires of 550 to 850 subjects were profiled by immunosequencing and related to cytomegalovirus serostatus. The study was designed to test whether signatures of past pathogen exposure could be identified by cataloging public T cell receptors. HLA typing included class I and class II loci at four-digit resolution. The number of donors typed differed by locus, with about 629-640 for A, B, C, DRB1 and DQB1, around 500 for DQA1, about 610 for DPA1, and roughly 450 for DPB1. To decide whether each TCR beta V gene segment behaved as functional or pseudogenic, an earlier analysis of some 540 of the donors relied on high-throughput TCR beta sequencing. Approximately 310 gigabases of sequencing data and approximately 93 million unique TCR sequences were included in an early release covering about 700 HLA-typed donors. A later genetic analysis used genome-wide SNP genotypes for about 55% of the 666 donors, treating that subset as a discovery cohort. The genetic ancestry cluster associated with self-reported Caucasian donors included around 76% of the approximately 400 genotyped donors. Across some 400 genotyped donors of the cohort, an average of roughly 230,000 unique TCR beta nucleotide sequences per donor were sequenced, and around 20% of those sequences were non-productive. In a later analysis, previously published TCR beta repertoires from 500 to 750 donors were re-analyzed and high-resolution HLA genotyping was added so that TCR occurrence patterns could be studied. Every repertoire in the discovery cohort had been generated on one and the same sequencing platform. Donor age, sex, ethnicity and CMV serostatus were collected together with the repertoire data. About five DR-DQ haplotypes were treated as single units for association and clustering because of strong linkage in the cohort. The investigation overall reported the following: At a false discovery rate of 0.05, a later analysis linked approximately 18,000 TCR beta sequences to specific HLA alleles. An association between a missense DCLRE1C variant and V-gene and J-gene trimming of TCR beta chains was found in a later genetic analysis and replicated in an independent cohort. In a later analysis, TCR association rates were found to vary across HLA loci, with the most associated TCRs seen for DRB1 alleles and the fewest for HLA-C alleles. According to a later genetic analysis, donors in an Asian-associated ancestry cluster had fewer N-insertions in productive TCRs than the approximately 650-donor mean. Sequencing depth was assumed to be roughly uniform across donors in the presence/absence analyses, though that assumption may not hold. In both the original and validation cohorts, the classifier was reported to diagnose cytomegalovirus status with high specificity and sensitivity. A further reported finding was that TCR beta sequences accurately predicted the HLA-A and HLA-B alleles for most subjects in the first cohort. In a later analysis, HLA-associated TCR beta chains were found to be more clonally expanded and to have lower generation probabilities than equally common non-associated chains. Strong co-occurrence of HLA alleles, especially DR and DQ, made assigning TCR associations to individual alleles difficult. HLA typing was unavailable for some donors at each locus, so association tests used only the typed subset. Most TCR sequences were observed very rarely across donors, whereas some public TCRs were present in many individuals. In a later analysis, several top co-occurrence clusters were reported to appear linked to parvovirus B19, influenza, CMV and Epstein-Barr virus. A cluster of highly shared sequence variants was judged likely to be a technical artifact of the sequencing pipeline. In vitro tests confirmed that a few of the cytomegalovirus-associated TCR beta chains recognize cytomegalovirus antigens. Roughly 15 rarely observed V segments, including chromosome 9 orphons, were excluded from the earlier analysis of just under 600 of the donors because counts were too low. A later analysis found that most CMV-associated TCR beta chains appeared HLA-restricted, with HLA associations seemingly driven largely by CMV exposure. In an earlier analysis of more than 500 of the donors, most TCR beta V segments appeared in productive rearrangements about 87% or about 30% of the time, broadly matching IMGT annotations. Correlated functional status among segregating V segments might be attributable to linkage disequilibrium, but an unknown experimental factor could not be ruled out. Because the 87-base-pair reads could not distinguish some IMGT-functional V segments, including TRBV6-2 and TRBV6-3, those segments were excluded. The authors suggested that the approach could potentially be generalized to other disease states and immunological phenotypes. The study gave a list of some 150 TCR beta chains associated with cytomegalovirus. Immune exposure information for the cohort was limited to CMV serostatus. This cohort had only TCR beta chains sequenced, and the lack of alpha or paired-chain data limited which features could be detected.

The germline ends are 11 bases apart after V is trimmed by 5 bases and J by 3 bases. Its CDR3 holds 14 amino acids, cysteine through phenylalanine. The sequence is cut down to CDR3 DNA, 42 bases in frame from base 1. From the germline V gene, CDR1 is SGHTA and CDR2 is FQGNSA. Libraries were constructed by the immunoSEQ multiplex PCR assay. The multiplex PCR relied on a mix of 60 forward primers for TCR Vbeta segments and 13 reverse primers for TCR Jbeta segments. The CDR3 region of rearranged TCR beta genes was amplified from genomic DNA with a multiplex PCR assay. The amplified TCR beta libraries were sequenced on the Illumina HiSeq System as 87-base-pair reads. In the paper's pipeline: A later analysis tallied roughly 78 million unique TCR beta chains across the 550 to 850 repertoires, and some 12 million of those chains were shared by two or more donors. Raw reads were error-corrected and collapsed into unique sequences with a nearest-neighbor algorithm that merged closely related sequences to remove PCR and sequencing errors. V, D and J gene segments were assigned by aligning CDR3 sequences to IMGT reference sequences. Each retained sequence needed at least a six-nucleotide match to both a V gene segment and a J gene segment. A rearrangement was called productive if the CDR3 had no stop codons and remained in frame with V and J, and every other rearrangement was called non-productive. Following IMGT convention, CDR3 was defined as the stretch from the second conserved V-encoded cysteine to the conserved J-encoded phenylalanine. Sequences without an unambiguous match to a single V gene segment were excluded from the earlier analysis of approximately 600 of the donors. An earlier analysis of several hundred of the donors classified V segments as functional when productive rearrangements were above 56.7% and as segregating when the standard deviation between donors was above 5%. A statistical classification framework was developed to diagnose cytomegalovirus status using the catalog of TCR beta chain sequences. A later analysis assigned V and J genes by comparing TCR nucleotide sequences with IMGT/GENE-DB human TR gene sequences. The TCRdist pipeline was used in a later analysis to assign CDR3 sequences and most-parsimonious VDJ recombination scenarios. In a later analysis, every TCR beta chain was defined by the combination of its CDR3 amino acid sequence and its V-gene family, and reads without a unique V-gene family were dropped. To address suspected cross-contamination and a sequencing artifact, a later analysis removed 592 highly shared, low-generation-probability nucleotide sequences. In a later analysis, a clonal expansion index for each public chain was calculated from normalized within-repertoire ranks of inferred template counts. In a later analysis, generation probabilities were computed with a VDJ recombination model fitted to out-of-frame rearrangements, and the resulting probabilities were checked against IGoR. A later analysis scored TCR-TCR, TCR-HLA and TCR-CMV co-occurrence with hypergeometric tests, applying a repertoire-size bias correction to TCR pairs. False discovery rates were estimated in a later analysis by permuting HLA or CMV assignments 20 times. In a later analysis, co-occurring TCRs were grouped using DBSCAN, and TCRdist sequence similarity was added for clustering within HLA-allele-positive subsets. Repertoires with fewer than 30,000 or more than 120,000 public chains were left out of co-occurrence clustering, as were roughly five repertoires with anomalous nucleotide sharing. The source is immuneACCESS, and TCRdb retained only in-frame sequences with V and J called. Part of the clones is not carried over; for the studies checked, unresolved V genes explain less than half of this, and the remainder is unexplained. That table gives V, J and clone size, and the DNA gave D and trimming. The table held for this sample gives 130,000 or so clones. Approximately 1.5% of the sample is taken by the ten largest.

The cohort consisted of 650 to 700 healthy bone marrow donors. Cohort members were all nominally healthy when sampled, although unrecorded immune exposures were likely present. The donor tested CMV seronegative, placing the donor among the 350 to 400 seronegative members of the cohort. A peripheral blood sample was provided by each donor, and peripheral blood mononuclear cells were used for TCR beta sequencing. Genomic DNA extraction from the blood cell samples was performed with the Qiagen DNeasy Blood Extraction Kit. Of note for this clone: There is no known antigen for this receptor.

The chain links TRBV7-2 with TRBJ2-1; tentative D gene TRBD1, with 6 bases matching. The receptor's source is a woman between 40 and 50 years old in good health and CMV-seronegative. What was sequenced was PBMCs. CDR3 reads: CASSTPGHYNEQFF. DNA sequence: TGTGCCAGCAGCACCCCGGGACACTACAATGAGCAGTTCTTC.